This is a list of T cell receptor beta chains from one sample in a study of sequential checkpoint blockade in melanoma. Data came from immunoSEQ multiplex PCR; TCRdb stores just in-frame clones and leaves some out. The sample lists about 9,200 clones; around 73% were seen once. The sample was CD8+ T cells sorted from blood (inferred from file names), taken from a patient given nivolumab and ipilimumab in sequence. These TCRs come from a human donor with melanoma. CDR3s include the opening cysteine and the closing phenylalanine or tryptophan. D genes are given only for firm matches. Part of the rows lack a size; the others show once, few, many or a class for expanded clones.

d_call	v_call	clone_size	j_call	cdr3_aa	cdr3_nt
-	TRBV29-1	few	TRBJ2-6	CSARSGIGANVLTF	TGCAGCGCTCGGTCGGGAATCGGGGCCAACGTCCTGACTTTC
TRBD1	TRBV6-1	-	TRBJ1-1	CASTDRVGTEAFF	TGTGCCAGCACCGACAGGGTGGGCACTGAAGCTTTCTTT
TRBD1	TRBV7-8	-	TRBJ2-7	CASSFRTGPSVSYEQYF	TGTGCCAGCAGCTTTCGGACAGGGCCCTCAGTCTCCTACGAGCAGTACTTC
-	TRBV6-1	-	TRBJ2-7	CASSADTPYEQYF	TGTGCCAGCAGTGCTGACACCCCCTACGAGCAGTACTTC
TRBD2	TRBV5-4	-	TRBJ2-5	CASSGSLAGGGETQYF	TGTGCCAGCAGTGGGAGCCTAGCGGGAGGCGGGGAGACCCAGTACTTC
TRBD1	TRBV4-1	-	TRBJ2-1	CASSHRTGDEQFF	TGCGCCAGCAGCCACCGGACAGGGGATGAGCAGTTCTTC
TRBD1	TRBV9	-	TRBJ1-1	CASSGRDSSIEAFF	TGTGCCAGCAGCGGAAGGGACAGCTCAATTGAAGCTTTCTTT
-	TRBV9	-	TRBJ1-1	CASSVSGNMNTEAFF	TGTGCCAGCAGCGTCTCGGGGAACATGAACACTGAAGCTTTCTTT
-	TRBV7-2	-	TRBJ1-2	CASSLVPGDGYTF	TGTGCCAGCAGCTTAGTACCCGGGGATGGCTACACCTTC
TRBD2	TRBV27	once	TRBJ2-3	CASSLEAGGWPDTQYF	TGTGCCAGCAGTTTAGAAGCGGGGGGTTGGCCAGATACGCAGTATTTT
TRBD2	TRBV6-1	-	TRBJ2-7	CASSEPRRGGFYEQYF	TGTGCCAGCAGTGAACCCCGGCGGGGGGGTTTCTACGAGCAGTACTTC
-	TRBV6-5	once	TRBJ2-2	CASSYSTLPTGELFF	TGTGCCAGCAGTTACTCGACTTTGCCGACCGGGGAGCTGTTTTTT
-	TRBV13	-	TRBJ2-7	CASSPGVTYEQYF	TGTGCCAGCAGCCCAGGGGTAACCTACGAGCAGTACTTC
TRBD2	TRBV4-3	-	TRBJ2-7	CASSQGSAGGYEQYF	TGCGCCAGCAGCCAAGGGTCGGCGGGAGGGTACGAGCAGTACTTC
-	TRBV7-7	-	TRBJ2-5	CASSLGEEGRQYF	TGTGCTAGCAGCTTAGGGGAGGAAGGAAGGCAGTACTTC
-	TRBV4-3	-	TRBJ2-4	CASSQVGGGQNIQYF	TGCGCCAGCAGCCAAGTGGGAGGGGGGCAAAACATTCAGTACTTC
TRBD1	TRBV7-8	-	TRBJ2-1	CASSLNQGAYNEQFF	TGTGCCAGCAGCTTAAATCAGGGGGCCTACAATGAGCAGTTCTTC
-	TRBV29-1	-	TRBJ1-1	CSVNPAGPGTEAFF	TGCAGCGTTAACCCTGCGGGGCCCGGTACTGAAGCTTTCTTT
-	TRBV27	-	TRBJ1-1	CASSLGRETEAFF	TGTGCCAGCAGTTTAGGGAGGGAAACTGAAGCTTTCTTT
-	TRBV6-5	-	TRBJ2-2	CAAGTGELFF	TGTGCCGCCGGCACCGGGGAGCTGTTTTTT
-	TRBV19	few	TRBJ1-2	CATGTSYGYTF	TGTGCCACTGGGACTTCCTATGGCTACACCTTC
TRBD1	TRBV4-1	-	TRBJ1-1	CASSPIGQGARMNTEAFF	TGCGCCAGCAGCCCCATCGGTCAGGGGGCCCGAATGAACACTGAAGCTTTCTTT
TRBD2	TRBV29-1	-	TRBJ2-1	CSVAQTSGTYNEQFF	TGCAGCGTGGCTCAAACTAGCGGGACTTACAATGAGCAGTTCTTC
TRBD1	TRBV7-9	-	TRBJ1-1	CASSTAAGGLGAEAFF	TGTGCCAGCAGCACAGCTGCAGGGGGCCTAGGAGCTGAAGCTTTCTTT
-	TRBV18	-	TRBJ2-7	CASSPEAGRGYEQYF	TGTGCCAGCTCACCCGAAGCCGGACGGGGATACGAGCAGTACTTC
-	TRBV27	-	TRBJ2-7	CASSLSGTKYEQYF	TGTGCCAGCAGTTTGTCCGGGACAAAGTACGAGCAGTACTTC
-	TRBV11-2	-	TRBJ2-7	CASSSHLSSYEQYF	TGTGCCAGCAGCTCCCATCTAAGCTCCTACGAGCAGTACTTC
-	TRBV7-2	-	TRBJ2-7	CASSFGGGDYEQYF	TGTGCCAGCAGCTTCGGGGGAGGAGACTACGAGCAGTACTTC
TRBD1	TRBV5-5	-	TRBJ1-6	CASSIDRDRGPNSPLHF	TGTGCCAGCAGCATAGACCGGGACAGGGGGCCGAATTCACCCCTCCACTTT
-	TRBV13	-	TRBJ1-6	CASSLGLYNSPLHF	TGTGCCAGCAGCCTGGGACTGTATAATTCACCCCTCCACTTT
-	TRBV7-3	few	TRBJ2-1	CASSLRQMDNEQFF	TGTGCCAGCAGCTTAAGACAGATGGACAATGAGCAGTTCTTC
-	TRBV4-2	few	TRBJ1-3	CASSQEAGEGNTIYF	TGTGCCAGCAGCCAAGAAGCAGGGGAAGGAAACACCATATATTTT
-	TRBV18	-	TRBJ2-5	CASSPPTGGVGETQYF	TGTGCCAGCTCACCACCGACGGGGGGCGTCGGGGAGACCCAGTACTTC
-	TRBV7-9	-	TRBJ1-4	CASSWPMASTSREKLFF	TGTGCCAGCAGCTGGCCGATGGCCTCGACATCAAGGGAAAAACTGTTTTTT
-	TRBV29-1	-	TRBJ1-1	CSVVAGGDGTEAFF	TGCAGCGTGGTCGCGGGGGGCGACGGTACTGAAGCTTTCTTT
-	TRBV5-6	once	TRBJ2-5	CASSRTLTGTQYF	TGTGCCAGCAGCCGCACATTAACGGGGACCCAGTACTTC
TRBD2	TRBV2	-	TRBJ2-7	CASSPRGGALF	TGTGCCAGCAGCCCGCGGGGAGGGGCGCTCTTC
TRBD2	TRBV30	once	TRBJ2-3	CAWALTGGGTDTQYF	TGTGCCTGGGCCCTGACCGGGGGAGGGACAGATACGCAGTATTTT
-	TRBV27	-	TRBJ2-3	CASSLYPGAPDTQYF	TGTGCCAGCAGTTTATACCCGGGAGCCCCCGATACGCAGTATTTT
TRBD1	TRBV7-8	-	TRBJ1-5	CASSLAGILDRETQPQHF	TGTGCCAGCAGCTTAGCCGGGATACTTGACAGGGAAACTCAGCCCCAGCATTTT
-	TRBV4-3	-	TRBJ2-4	CASSQERPGLFSKNIQYF	TGCGCCAGCAGCCAAGAGCGCCCAGGGCTTTTTTCTAAAAACATTCAGTACTTC
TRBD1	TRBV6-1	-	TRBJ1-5	CASRDRGPSNQPQHF	TGTGCCAGCCGGGACAGGGGGCCGTCGAATCAGCCCCAGCATTTT